This T cell receptor (beta chain) was observed in a study of cytomegalovirus exposure and HLA in healthy donors. The PCR made use of 60 Vbeta and 13 Jbeta primers. Profiled with immunoSEQ multiplex PCR; TCRdb holds only in-frame clones, not every one. The sample records approximately 150,000 clones, around 90% being singletons. V shed 6 bases and J 2 bases; nucleotides not matched to a gene: 5. The CDR3 consists of 13 residues. The V gene's germline CDR1 is SQVTM and CDR2 ANQGSEA. This sequence joins TRBV29-1 and TRBJ2-3; TRBD2 agrees at 7 bases. Input material: PBMCs. This sequence originates from a woman aged 40 to 50 in good health and CMV-seronegative. The CDR3 is CSVSSGATDTQYF. The CDR3 region has the DNA TGCAGCGTCTCTAGCGGAGCCACAGATACGCAGTATTTT.